A single sample gave rise to the 10 T cell receptor beta chains below, sequenced in a study of quantifying T cell responses using KT2 cells (dated by TCRdb to the late 2010s). Broadly, across the study: RNA was DNase-treated and reverse transcribed with TCR alpha and beta constant-region primers, mostly using SuperScript III.

Library method: UMI-ligation and nested PCR. TCRdb shows the sequencer as Illumina MiSeq. A single-stranded oligonucleotide carrying the Illumina SP2 sequence and a UMI was ligated to the cDNA 3' end using T4 RNA ligase 1. PCR1 consisted of 4 cycles (98 degrees C 15 s, 69 degrees C 30 s, 72 degrees C 40 s), and for the beta primer an equimolar mix of RC1.1 and RC1.2 was used to cover TRBC1 and TRBC2. The raw public data were reprocessed by TCRdb itself: fastp quality trimming at Q25, MiXCR clonotype calling, in-frame beta chains only. Rows with a matching CDR3 protein are joined into one entry that keeps the most common DNA and genes. Recorded for this sample are 25,000 to 35,000 distinct CDR3 sequences; 10% of them occurred a single time. 9.5% to 10% of the sample is held by the ten biggest clonotypes. The sequenced sample was PBMCs spiked with cells of the T cell clone KT2. The receptor source for this set is a human donor.

This chain connects TRBV6-5 to TRBJ1-1; D gene unclear. Germline CDR1 reads MNHEY; CDR2 reads SVGAGI. CDR3 length: 13 amino acids. V lost 2 bases, J lost 0 bases, and 4 bases lay in between. CDR3 bases: TGTGCCAGCAGTTACGTTTTGAACACTGAAGCTTTCTTT. Its translation: CASSYVLNTEAFF.

As regards this clonotype: A single base separates this from a much larger clone, so it may be a read error. The chain joins TRBV7-2 to TRBJ1-5; D not certain. V dropped 1 base and J dropped 9 bases, with 16 bases sitting between them. Germline V CDR1 and CDR2: SGHTA, FQGNSA. The CDR3 has 15 residues. The CDR3 region is CASSLGPWADRPQHF. The DNA for the CDR3 is TGTGCCAGCAGCTTAGGTCCTTGGGCAGATCGGCCCCAGCATTTT. Full variable domain (missing parts from reference TRBV7-2 and TRBJ1-5): GAGVSQSPSNKVTEKGKDVELRCDPISGHTALYWYRQSLGQGLEFLIYFQGNSAPDKSGLPSDRFSAERTGGSVSTLTIQRTQQEDSAVYLCASSLGPWADRPQHFGDGTRLSIL.

V and J are TRBV12-3 or TRBV12-4 and TRBJ1-2; TRBD1 aligns across 9 bases. V trimming: 5 bases; J trimming: 4 bases; junction bases outside the gene matches: 14. The CDR3 is made up of 17 amino acids. The CDR3 coding sequence is TGTGCCAGCAGTCAATCCGGGACAGGGCCTATTGGCTATGGCTACACCTTC. This gives the protein CASSQSGTGPIGYGYTF.

Within the sample, this clonotype is medium-sized. The V call is TRBV7-9, the J call TRBJ1-1; no clear D. V lost 3 bases and J 4 bases, leaving 9 bases between the germline ends. The CDR3 consists of 13 residues. CDR1 is SEHNR, CDR2 FQNEAQ, per germline (reference sequence). CDR3 sequence reads: CASSFTVTTEAFF. The CDR3 DNA reads as TGTGCCAGCAGCTTCACAGTGACCACTGAAGCTTTCTTT.

CDR3 bases: TGTGCCAGCAGGGACAGGGGTGGTGCCTACAATGAGCAGTTCTTC. It yields the protein CASRDRGGAYNEQFF. V gene TRBV2 combines with J gene TRBJ2-1, with 9 nucleotides matching TRBD1. The V segment lost 6 bases and the J segment 2 bases; nucleotides outside the gene matches: 5. This CDR3 is built from 15 residues. CDR1 and CDR2 (germline): SNHLY, FYNNEI.

This clonotype has ten or more counts. The chain carries TRBV27 and TRBJ1-1; TRBD1 matches 7 bases. Germline lookup yields CDR1 MNHEY and CDR2 SMNVEV (reference sequence). Trimming cost V 5 bases and J 4 bases; bases outside gene matches: 7. The CDR3 loop spans 14 amino acids. The CDR3 region is CASSNRGIRTEAFF. In nucleotides, the CDR3 is TGTGCCAGCAGTAACAGGGGAATTCGCACTGAAGCTTTCTTT.

This clonotype was detected many times. The J gene is TRBJ2-3, the V gene TRBV11-2; D is undetermined. The CDR3 consists of 12 residues. Germline V gives CDR1 SGHAT, CDR2 FQNNGV. Trimming shortened V by 5 bases and J by 6 bases, and 9 bases separated the two germline ends. The CDR3 nucleotides are TGTGCCAGCAGCCGCATGGGGGATACGCAGTATTTT. Amino acids: CASSRMGDTQYF.

V is TRBV20-1 and J is TRBJ2-7; D remains unclear. CDR3 length: 12 residues. Germline V lookup: CDR1 DFQATT, CDR2 SNEGSKA (reference sequence). Trimming cost V 3 bases and J 3 bases, with 9 bases left between them. The CDR3 region has the DNA TGCAGTGCTAGGAGGAACCTCTACGAGCAGTACTTC. Translated, it gives CSARRNLYEQYF.

The chain recombines TRBV5-6 with TRBJ1-1, with D possibly TRBD1 on 5 matching bases. Germline lookup yields CDR1 SGHDT and CDR2 YYEEEE. The CDR3 runs 11 residues. Trimming cost V 0 bases and J 9 bases, with 6 bases left between them. CDR3 bases: TGTGCCAGCAGCTTGGCAGGGAAAGCTTTCTTT. It translates to CASSLAGKAFF.

The chain uses TRBV5-1 and TRBJ2-5; D is perhaps TRBD1 (6 bases). The CDR3 has 14 amino acids. CDR1 and CDR2 from the germline V gene are SGHRS and YFSETQ. Trimming took off 4 bases at V and 5 bases at J, with 15 bases between the two ends. The CDR3 region is CASSPRQASETQYF. As DNA, the CDR3 is TGCGCCAGCAGCCCAAGACAGGCCTCCGAGACCCAGTACTTC.